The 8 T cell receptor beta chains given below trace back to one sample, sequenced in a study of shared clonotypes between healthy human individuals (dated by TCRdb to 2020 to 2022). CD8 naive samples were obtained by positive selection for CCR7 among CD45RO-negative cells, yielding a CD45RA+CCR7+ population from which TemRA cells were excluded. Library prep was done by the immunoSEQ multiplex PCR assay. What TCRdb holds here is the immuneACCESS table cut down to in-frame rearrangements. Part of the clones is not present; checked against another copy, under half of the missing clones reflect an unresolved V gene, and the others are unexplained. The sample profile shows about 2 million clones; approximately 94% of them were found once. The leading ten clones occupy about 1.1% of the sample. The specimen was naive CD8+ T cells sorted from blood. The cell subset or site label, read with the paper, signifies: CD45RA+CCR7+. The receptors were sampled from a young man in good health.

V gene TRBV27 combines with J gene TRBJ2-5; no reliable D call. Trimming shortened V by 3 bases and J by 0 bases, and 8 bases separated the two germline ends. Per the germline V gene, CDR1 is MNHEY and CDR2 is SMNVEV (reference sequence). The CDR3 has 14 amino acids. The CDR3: CASSFLDDQETQYF. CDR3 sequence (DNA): TGTGCCAGCAGTTTTTTGGACGACCAAGAGACCCAGTACTTC.

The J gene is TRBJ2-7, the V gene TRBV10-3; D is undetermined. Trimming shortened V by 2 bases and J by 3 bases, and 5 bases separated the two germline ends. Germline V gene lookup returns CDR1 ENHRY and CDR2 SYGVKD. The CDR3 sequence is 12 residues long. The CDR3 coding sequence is TGTGCCATCAGTGAGGACCACTACGAGCAGTACTTC. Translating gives CAISEDHYEQYF.

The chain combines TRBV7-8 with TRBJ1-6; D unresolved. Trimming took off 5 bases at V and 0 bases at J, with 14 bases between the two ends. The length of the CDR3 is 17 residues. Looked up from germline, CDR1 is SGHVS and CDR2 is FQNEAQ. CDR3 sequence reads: CASSPVFSGSYNSPLHF. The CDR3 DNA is TGTGCCAGCAGCCCAGTGTTTTCTGGCTCCTATAATTCACCCCTCCACTTT.

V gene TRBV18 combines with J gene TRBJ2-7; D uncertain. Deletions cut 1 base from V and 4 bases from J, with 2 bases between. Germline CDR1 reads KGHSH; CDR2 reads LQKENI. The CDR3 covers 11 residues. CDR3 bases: TGTGCCAGCTCACCACAGTACGAGCAGTACTTC. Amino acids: CASSPQYEQYF.

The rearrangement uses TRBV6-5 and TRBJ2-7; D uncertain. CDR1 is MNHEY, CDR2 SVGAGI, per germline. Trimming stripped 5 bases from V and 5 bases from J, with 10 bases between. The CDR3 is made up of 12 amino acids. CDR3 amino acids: CASSKVGNEQYF. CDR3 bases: TGTGCCAGCAGTAAGGTCGGAAACGAGCAGTACTTC.

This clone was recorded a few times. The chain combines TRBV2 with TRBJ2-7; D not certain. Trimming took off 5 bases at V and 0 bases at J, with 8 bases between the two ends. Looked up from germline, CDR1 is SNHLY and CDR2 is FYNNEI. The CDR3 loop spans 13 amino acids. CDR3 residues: CASSLDNSYEQYF. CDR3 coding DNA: TGTGCCAGCAGTTTAGACAACTCCTACGAGCAGTACTTC.

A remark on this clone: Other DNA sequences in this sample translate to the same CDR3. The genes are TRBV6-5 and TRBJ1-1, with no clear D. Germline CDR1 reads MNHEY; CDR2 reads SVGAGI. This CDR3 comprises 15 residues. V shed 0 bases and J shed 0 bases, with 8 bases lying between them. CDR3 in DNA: TGTGCCAGCAGTTACTCACCACTCATGAACACTGAAGCTTTCTTT. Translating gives CASSYSPLMNTEAFF.

CDR3 in amino acids: CASSITGLNYGYTF. The CDR3 DNA is TGTGCCAGTAGTATAACGGGACTTAACTATGGCTACACCTTC. The V call is TRBV19, the J call TRBJ1-2; TRBD1 is a possible D gene (5 bases). The CDR3 has 14 amino acids. Germline CDR1 LNHDA, CDR2 SQIVND (reference sequence). With 2 bases removed from V and 1 base from J, the gap between germline ends came to 8 bases.